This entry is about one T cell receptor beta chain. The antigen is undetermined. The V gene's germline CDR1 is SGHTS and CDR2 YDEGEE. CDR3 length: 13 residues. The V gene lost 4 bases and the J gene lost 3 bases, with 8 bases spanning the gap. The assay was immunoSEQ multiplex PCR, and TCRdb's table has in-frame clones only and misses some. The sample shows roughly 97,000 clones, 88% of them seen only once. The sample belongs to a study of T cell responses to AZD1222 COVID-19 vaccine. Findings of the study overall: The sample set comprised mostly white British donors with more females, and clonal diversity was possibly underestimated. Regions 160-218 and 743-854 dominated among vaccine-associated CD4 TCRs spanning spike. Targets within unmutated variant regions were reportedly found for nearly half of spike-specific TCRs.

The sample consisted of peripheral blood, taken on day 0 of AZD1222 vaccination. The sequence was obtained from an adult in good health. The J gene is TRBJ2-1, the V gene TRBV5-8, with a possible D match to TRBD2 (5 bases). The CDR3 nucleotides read TGTGCCAGCAGCCGGACTCACTACAATGAGCAGTTCTTC. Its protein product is CASSRTHYNEQFF.